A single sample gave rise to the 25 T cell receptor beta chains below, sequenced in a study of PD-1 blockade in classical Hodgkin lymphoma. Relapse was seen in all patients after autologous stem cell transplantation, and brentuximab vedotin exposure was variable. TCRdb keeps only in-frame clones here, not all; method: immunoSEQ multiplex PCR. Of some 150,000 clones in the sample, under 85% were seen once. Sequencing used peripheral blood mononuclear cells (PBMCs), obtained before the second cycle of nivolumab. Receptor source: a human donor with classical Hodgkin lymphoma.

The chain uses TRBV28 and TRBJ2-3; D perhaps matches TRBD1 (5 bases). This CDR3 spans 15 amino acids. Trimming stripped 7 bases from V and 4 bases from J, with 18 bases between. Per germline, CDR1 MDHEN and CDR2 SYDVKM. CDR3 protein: CASTSAGYRADTQYF. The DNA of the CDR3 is TGTGCCAGCACATCGGCAGGGTATAGGGCAGATACGCAGTATTTT.

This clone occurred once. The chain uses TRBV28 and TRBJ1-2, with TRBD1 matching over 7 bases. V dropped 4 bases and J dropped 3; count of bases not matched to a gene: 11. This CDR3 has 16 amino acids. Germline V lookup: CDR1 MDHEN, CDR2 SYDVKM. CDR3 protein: CASSYLDREEYYGYTF. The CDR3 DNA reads TGTGCCAGCAGTTACTTAGACAGGGAAGAGTACTATGGCTACACCTTC.

The CDR3 DNA is TGTGCCATCAAATCGAATAGGGGGAAAGAGACCCAGTACTTC. The encoded protein is CAIKSNRGKETQYF. V and J are TRBV10-3 and TRBJ2-5; tentatively, D is TRBD1 (6 bases). The CDR3 is made up of 14 amino acids. V was trimmed by 7 bases and J by 3 bases, leaving 15 bases between them. CDR1 is ENHRY, CDR2 SYGVKD, per germline.

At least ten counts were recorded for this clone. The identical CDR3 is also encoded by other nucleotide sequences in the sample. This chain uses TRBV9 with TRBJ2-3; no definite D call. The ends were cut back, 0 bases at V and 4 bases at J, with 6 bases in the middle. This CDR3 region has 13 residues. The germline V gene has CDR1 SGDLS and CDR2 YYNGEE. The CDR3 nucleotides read TGTGCCAGCAGCGTAGGGGGTCCAGATACGCAGTATTTT. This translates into CASSVGGPDTQYF.

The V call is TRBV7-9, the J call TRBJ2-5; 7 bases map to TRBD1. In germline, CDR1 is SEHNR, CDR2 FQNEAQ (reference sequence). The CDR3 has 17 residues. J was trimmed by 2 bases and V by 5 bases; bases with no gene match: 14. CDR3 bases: TGTGCCAGCAGCCCAGGTGGAGACAGGGTGGGTCAAGAGACCCAGTACTTC. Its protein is CASSPGGDRVGQETQYF.

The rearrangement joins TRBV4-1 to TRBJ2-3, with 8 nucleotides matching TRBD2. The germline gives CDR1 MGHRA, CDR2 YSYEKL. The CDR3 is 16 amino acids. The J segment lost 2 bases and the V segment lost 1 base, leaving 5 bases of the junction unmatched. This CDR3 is CASSQVSGANTDTQYF. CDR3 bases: TGCGCCAGCAGCCAAGTTAGCGGGGCAAACACAGATACGCAGTATTTT.

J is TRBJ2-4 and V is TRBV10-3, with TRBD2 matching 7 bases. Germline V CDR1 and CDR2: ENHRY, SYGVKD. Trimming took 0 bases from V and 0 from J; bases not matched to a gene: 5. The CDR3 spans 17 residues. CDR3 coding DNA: TGTGCCATCAGTGAGTCGGGAGGGAGGATAGCCAAAAACATTCAGTACTTC. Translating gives CAISESGGRIAKNIQYF.

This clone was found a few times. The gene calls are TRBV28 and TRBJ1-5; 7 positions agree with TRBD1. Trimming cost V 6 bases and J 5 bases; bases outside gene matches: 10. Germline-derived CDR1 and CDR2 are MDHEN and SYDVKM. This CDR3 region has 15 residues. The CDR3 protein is CASSPGGRVYQPQHF. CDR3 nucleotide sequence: TGTGCCAGCAGCCCAGGGGGGCGGGTCTATCAGCCCCAGCATTTT.

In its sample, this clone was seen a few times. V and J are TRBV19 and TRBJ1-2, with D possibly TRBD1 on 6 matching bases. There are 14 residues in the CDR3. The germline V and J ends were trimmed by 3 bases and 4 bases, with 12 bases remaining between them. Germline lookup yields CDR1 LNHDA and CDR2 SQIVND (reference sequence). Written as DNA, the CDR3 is TGTGCCAGTAGTATTGCCAGGGGAGTCTATGGCTACACCTTC. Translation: CASSIARGVYGYTF.

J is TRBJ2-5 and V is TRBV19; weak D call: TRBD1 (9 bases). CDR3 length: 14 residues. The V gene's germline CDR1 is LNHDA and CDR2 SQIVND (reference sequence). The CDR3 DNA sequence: TGTGGACTAAGCGGGGGACAGGGCAAAGAGACCCAGTACTTC. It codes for CGLSGGQGKETQYF.

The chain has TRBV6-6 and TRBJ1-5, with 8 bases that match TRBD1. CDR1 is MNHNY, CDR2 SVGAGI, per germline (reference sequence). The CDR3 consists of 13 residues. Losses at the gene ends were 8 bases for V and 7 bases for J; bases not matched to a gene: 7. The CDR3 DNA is TGTGCCAGCCGGACAGGGCGAGGCCAGCCCCAGCATTTT. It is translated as CASRTGRGQPQHF.

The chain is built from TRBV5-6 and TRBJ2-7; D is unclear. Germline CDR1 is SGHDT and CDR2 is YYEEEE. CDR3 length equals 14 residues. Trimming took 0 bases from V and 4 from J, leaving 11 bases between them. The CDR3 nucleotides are TGTGCCAGCAGCTTGGCCAATATAGCTTACGAGCAGTACTTC. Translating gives CASSLANIAYEQYF.

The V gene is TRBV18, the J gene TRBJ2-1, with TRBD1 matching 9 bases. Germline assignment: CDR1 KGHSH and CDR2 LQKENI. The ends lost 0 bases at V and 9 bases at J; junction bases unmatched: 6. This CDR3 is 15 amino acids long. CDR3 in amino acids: CASSPPGTGTGEQFF. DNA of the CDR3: TGTGCCAGCTCACCACCCGGGACAGGGACGGGTGAGCAGTTCTTC.

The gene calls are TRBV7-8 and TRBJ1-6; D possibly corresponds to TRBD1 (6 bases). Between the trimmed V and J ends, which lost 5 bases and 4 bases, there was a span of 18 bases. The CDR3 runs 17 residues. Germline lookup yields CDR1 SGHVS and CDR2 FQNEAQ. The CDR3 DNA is TGTGCCAGCAGCGCAATACATACAGGGAGTTATAATTCACCCCTCCACTTT. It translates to CASSAIHTGSYNSPLHF.

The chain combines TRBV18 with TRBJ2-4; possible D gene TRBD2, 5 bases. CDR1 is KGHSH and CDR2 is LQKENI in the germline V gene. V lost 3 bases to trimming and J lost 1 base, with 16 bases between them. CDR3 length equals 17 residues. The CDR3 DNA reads TGTGCCAGCTCACCGGCGGGTGCAGGACCGGCCAAAAACATTCAGTACTTC. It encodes CASSPAGAGPAKNIQYF.

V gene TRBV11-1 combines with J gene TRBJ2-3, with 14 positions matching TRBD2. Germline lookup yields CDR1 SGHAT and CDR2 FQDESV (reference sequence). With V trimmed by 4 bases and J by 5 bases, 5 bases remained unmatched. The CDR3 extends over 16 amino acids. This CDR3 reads CASSSRLAGGIDTQYF. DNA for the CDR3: TGTGCCAGCAGCTCCCGACTAGCGGGAGGGATAGATACGCAGTATTTT.

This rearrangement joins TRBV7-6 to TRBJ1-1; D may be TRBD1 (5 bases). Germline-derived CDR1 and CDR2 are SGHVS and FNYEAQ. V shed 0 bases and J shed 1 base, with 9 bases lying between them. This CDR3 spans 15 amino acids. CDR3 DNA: TGTGCCAGCAGCTTAGCACCAAGGGGGAACACTGAAGCTTTCTTT. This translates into CASSLAPRGNTEAFF. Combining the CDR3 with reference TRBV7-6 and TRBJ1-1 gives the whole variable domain GAGVSQSPRYKVTKRGQDVALRCDPISGHVSLYWYRQALGQGPEFLTYFNYEAQQDKSGLPNDRFSAERPEGSISTLTIQRTEQRDSAMYRCASSLAPRGNTEAFFGQGTRLTVV.

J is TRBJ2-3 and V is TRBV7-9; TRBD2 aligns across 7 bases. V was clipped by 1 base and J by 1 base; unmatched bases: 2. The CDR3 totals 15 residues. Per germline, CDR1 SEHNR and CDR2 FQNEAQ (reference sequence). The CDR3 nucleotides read TGTGCCAGCAGCTTAGTTGCGGGGGGCACAGATACGCAGTATTTT. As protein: CASSLVAGGTDTQYF.

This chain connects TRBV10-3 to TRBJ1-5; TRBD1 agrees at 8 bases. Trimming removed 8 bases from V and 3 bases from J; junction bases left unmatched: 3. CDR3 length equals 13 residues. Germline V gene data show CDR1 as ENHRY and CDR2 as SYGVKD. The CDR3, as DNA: TGTGCCATCGGGGGACAGGACAATCAGCCCCAGCATTTT. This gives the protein CAIGGQDNQPQHF.

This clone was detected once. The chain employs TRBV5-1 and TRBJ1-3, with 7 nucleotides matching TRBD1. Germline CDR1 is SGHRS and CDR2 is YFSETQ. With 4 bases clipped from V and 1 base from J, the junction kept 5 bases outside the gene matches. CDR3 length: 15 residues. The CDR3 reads CASSLGTASGNTIYF. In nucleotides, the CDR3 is TGCGCCAGCAGCCTAGGGACAGCTTCTGGAAACACCATATATTTT.

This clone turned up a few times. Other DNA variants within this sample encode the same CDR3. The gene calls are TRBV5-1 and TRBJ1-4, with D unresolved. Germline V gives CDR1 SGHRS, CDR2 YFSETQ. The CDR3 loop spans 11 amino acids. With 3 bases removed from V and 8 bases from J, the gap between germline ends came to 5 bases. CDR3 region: CASSSGEKLFF. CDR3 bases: TGCGCCAGCAGCTCGGGAGAAAAACTGTTTTTT.

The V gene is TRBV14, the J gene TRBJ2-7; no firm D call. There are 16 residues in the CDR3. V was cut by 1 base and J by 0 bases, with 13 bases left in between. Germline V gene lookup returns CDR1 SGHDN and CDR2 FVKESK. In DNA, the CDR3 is TGTGCCAGCAGCCAAGGAACGGGCTCGAGCTCCTACGAGCAGTACTTC. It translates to CASSQGTGSSSYEQYF.

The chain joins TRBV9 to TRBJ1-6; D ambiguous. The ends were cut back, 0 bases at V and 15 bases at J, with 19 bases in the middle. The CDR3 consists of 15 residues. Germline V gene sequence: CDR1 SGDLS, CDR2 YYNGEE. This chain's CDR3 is CASSVDPQANSGLHF. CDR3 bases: TGTGCCAGCAGCGTAGATCCCCAGGCAAATTCGGGCCTCCACTTT. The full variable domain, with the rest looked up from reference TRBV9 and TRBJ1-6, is DSGVTQTPKHLITATGQRVTLRCSPRSGDLSVYWYQQSLDQGLQFLIQYYNGEERAKGNILERFSAQQFPDLHSELNLSSLELGDSALYFCASSVDPQANSGLHFGNGTRLTVT.

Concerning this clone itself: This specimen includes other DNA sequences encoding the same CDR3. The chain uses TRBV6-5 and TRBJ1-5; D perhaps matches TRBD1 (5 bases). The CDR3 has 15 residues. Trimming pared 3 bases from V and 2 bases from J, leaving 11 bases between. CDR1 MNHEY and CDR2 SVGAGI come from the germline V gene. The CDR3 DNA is TGTGCCAGCAGTTATTCACGGGACCGCAATCAGCCCCAGCATTTT. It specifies CASSYSRDRNQPQHF.

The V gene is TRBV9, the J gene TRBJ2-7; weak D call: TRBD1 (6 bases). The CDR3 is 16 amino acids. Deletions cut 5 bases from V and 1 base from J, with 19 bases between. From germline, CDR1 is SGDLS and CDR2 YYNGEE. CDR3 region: CASSPLGQLGSYEQYF. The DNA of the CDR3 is TGTGCCAGCAGTCCCCTTGGACAGCTCGGGTCCTACGAGCAGTACTTC.